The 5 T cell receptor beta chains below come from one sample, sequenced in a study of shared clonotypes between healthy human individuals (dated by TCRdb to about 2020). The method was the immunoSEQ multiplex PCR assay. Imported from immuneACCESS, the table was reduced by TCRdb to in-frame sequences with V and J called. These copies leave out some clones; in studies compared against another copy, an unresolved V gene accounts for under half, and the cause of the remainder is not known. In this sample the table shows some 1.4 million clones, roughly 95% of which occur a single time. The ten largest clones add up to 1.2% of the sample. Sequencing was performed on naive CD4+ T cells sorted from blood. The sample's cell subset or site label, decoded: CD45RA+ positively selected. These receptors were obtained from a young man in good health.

As DNA, the CDR3 is TGCGCCAGCAGCTCCCTAGGGGCCAGACAAGATGGCTACACCTTC. This translates into CASSSLGARQDGYTF. This chain uses TRBV5-1 with TRBJ1-2, with D tentatively TRBD1 (5 bases). The CDR3 runs 15 residues. Germline V CDR1 and CDR2: SGHRS, YFSETQ. V lost 3 bases and J 6 bases, leaving 18 bases between the germline ends.

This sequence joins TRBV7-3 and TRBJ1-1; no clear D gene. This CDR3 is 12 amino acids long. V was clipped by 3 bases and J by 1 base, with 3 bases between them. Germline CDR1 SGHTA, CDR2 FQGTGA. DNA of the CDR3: TGTGCCAGCAGCTTCAAGAACACTGAAGCTTTCTTT. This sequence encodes CASSFKNTEAFF.

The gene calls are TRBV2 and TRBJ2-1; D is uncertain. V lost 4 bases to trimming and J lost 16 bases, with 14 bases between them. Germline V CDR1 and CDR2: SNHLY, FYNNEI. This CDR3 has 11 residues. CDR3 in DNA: TGTGCCAGCAGTGTGCATACAATGACCTTCTTC. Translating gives CASSVHTMTFF.

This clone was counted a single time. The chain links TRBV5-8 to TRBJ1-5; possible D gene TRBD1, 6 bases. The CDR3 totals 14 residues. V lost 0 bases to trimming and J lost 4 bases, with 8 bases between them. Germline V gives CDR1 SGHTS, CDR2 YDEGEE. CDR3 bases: TGTGCCAGCAGCTTGGGGACAGTTAATCAGCCCCAGCATTTT. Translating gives CASSLGTVNQPQHF.

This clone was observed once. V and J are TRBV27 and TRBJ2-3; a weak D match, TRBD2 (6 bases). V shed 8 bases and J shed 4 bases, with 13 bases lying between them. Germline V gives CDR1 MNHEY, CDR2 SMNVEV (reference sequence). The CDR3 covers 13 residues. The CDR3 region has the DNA TGTGCCAGCCGGGACTTCTCCCCAGATACGCAGTATTTT. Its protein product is CASRDFSPDTQYF.